These 16 T cell receptor beta chains originate from one sample sequenced in a study of cytomegalovirus exposure and HLA in healthy donors. Vbeta (60) and Jbeta (13) primers were used in the PCR. TCRdb's table, derived via immunoSEQ multiplex PCR, lists solely in-frame clones and lacks some. This listing includes approximately 110,000 clones. What was sequenced was PBMCs. The receptor source for this set is a man aged 45 to 65 in good health and CMV-seronegative.

J is TRBJ1-1 and V is TRBV6-5, with 8 positions matching TRBD1. This CDR3 is built from 15 residues. V gave up 4 bases and J gave up 6 bases; unmatched junction bases: 10. The germline V gene encodes CDR1 MNHEY and CDR2 SVGAGI. The CDR3 is CASSSSWQGAAEAFF. The CDR3 nucleotides are TGTGCCAGCAGTTCATCATGGCAGGGGGCCGCTGAAGCTTTCTTT.

The rearrangement links TRBV5-1 to TRBJ2-5, with D uncertain. Germline CDR1 reads SGHRS; CDR2 reads YFSETQ. The CDR3 is 13 amino acids. Trimming stripped 0 bases from V and 2 bases from J, with 5 bases between. CDR3 sequence (DNA): TGCGCCAGCAGCTTGGGCCTACAAGAGACCCAGTACTTC. It translates to CASSLGLQETQYF.

The chain has TRBV11-3 and TRBJ2-3; the match to TRBD1 covers 10 bases. Looked up from germline, CDR1 is SGHNT and CDR2 is YENEEA. This CDR3 is 14 amino acids long. The ends lost 2 bases at V and 7 bases at J; junction bases unmatched: 3. CDR3 sequence (DNA): TGTGCCAGCAGCTTATGGGACAGGGGAAATACGCAGTATTTT. Its protein product is CASSLWDRGNTQYF.

The chain employs TRBV5-4 and TRBJ2-3; 8 bases are a match to TRBD2. Looked up from germline, CDR1 is SGHNT and CDR2 is YYREEE (reference sequence). The V segment lost 4 bases and the J segment 3 bases; nucleotides outside the gene matches: 7. The CDR3 is 15 amino acids. This CDR3 reads CASSPGGRETDTQYF. CDR3 sequence (DNA): TGTGCCAGCAGCCCGGGGGGGCGGGAAACAGATACGCAGTATTTT.

The chain joins TRBV11-3 to TRBJ2-1; 12 bases are a match to TRBD2. V was clipped by 1 base and J by 10 bases; unmatched bases: 5. This CDR3 spans 15 amino acids. Germline V lookup: CDR1 SGHNT, CDR2 YENEEA. The chain's CDR3 is CASSLGLAGAWEQFF. DNA of the CDR3: TGTGCCAGCAGCTTAGGACTAGCGGGAGCGTGGGAGCAGTTCTTC.

The chain links TRBV7-2 to TRBJ2-2; 13 bases agree with TRBD2. The germline gives CDR1 SGHTA, CDR2 FQGNSA. The ends lost 3 bases at V and 6 bases at J; junction bases unmatched: 4. The CDR3 loop spans 16 amino acids. CDR3: CASSFRTSGRAGELFF. In DNA form, the CDR3 reads TGTGCCAGCAGCTTTCGGACTAGCGGGAGAGCCGGGGAGCTGTTTTTT.

J is TRBJ1-1 and V is TRBV10-3; D possibly corresponds to TRBD1 (6 bases). Germline assignment: CDR1 ENHRY and CDR2 SYGVKD. V was trimmed by 8 bases and J by 3 bases, leaving 7 bases between them. The CDR3 is 11 residues long. CDR3 DNA: TGTGCCATCGCAGGGGACACTGAAGCTTTCTTT. Residues: CAIAGDTEAFF.

The chain employs TRBV11-2 and TRBJ1-4; perhaps TRBD1 as D (6 bases). Trimming left V 5 bases short and J 8 bases short, with 15 bases between. Germline V gives CDR1 SGHAT, CDR2 FQNNGV. This CDR3 comprises 14 residues. CDR3 bases: TGTGCCAGCAGCCGAACAGGGTTGAACGAAAAACTGTTTTTT. Its protein is CASSRTGLNEKLFF.

The chain links TRBV4-3 to TRBJ2-7, with D perhaps TRBD2 (6 bases). The CDR3 is 16 residues long. In germline, CDR1 is LGHNA, CDR2 YSLEER. Trimming took 1 base from V and 1 from J, leaving 14 bases between them. CDR3 DNA: TGCGCCAGCAGCCAAGGTTGGGGGGAGTATTCCTACGAGCAGTACTTC. Translation gives CASSQGWGEYSYEQYF.

The rearrangement links TRBV6-1 to TRBJ1-5, with 7 nucleotides matching TRBD1. The germline gives CDR1 MNHNS, CDR2 SASEGT. The J segment lost 5 bases and the V segment lost 6 bases, leaving 4 bases of the junction unmatched. The CDR3 length is 13 residues. CDR3 loop: CASSGTVDQPQHF. The DNA for the CDR3 is TGTGCCAGCAGCGGGACAGTTGATCAGCCCCAGCATTTT.

The chain couples TRBV5-1 to TRBJ1-1; no reliable D call. Trimming pared 0 bases from V and 1 base from J, leaving 7 bases between. There are 14 residues in the CDR3. CDR1 is SGHRS and CDR2 is YFSETQ in the germline V gene. CDR3 protein: CASSLGEKNTEAFF. CDR3 sequence (DNA): TGCGCCAGCAGCTTGGGGGAGAAGAACACTGAAGCTTTCTTT.

This chain connects TRBV6-6 to TRBJ1-5; D gene unclear. Germline V CDR1 and CDR2: MNHNY, SVGAGI (reference sequence). Trimming cost V 0 bases and J 0 bases, with 6 bases left between them. The CDR3 is 15 residues long. The CDR3 region has the DNA TGTGCCAGCAGTTACTCAAGCAATAGCAATCAGCCCCAGCATTTT. This translates into CASSYSSNSNQPQHF.

The V call is TRBV30, the J call TRBJ2-1; TRBD2 aligns across 12 bases. Germline V gene sequence: CDR1 GTSNPN, CDR2 SVGIG (reference sequence). The CDR3 consists of 15 residues. The junction had 1 base not matched to a gene; V was cut back by 1 base and J by 3 bases. CDR3 in amino acids: CAWSGTSGNYNEQFF. The CDR3 DNA follows: TGTGCCTGGAGTGGGACTAGCGGGAACTACAATGAGCAGTTCTTC.

The V and J genes are TRBV27 and TRBJ1-5; D may be TRBD1 (6 bases). V lost 8 bases and J lost 6, with 8 bases in between. The germline V gene encodes CDR1 MNHEY and CDR2 SMNVEV (reference sequence). The CDR3 is made up of 11 amino acids. In DNA, the CDR3 is TGTGCCAGCGGCAGGGGTCAGCCCCAGCATTTT. Its protein product is CASGRGQPQHF.

The CDR3 nucleotides are TGCGCCAGCAGCCAAGCCGGGTGGTACGAGCAGTACTTC. It specifies CASSQAGWYEQYF. The V gene is TRBV4-1, the J gene TRBJ2-7; D is unresolved. The CDR3 length is 13 residues. The germline V gene encodes CDR1 MGHRA and CDR2 YSYEKL. V lost 1 base to trimming and J lost 4 bases, with 8 bases between them.

This rearrangement joins TRBV7-9 to TRBJ2-4, with D possibly matching TRBD2 (5 bases). Germline V CDR1 and CDR2: SEHNR, FQNEAQ (reference sequence). V lost 3 bases, J lost 9 bases, and 9 bases lay in between. The length of the CDR3 is 12 residues. CDR3 amino acids: CASSLKGAIQYF. The CDR3 DNA follows: TGTGCCAGCAGCTTGAAGGGAGCCATTCAGTACTTC.